These T cell receptor beta chains were read from a single sample in a study of siplizumab effects on memory and regulatory T cells. The data were produced by immunoSEQ multiplex PCR, yet TCRdb's version contains in-frame clones alone and is incomplete. This table has about 100,000 clones, more than 90% appearing once. The sequencing sample was made of CD4+ T cells sorted from blood. These receptors were collected from a human donor in good health. CDR3s include the opening cysteine and the closing phenylalanine or tryptophan. The order of the fields is J gene, V gene, D gene, clone size, CDR3 DNA, CDR3 protein. D genes are given only for firm matches. The size of a clone is reported for some rows only, either as once, few or many, or as a class for expanded clones.

TRBJ2-3,TRBV27,-,-,TGTGCCAGCAGTTTAAGCCTAGTATCGAGGGATACGCAGTATTTT,CASSLSLVSRDTQYF
TRBJ1-2,TRBV30,-,-,TGTGCCTGGAGTGTACTAACAGCTAACTATGGCTACACCTTC,CAWSVLTANYGYTF
TRBJ2-1,TRBV7-2,TRBD1,-,TGTGCCAGCAGCGGCGAGGGGGCCAACTCCTACAATGAGCAGTTCTTC,CASSGEGANSYNEQFF
TRBJ1-2,TRBV5-5,TRBD1,-,TGTGCCAGCAGCCTGACATTCGATGGCAGGGGGTATGGCTACACCTTC,CASSLTFDGRGYGYTF
TRBJ1-1,TRBV2,TRBD1,-,TGTGCCAGCAGTGGCCAGGGGGGAATTGAAGCTTTCTTT,CASSGQGGIEAFF
TRBJ2-2,TRBV7-9,TRBD1,-,TGTGCCAGCAGCCAAGCAGGGGGCTGGACCGGGGAGCTGTTTTTT,CASSQAGGWTGELFF
TRBJ2-5,TRBV12-5,TRBD1,-,TGTGCTAGTGGTTCATTGGACAGGGAAGAGACCCAGTACTTC,CASGSLDREETQYF
TRBJ2-7,TRBV28,TRBD1,-,TGTGCCAGCAGTTCACCTGGACAGGGGCATACCTACGAGCAGTACTTC,CASSSPGQGHTYEQYF
TRBJ1-5,TRBV6-5,-,once,TGTGCCAGCAGTTATGGGGGAGGCGGCAATCAGCCCCAGCATTTT,CASSYGGGGNQPQHF
TRBJ2-7,TRBV28,-,-,TGTGCCAGCAGTGCAGTGTGGGGGAGCTCCTACGAGCAGTACTTC,CASSAVWGSSYEQYF
TRBJ2-2,TRBV7-3,-,-,TGTGCCAGCAGCTTAAGCGGGTTGGGGACCGGGGAGCTGTTTTTT,CASSLSGLGTGELFF
TRBJ2-2,TRBV9,TRBD1,-,TGTGCCAGCAGCGTCCGGACAGGGGTCGGTTACACCGGGGAGCTGTTTTTT,CASSVRTGVGYTGELFF
TRBJ2-1,TRBV10-3,-,-,TGTGCCATCAGTGATCGAAGTCAGGGCCATGAGCAGTTCTTC,CAISDRSQGHEQFF
TRBJ2-1,TRBV18,-,-,TGTGCCAGCTCACCACCGTCGAGCTCCTACAATGAGCAGTTCTTC,CASSPPSSSYNEQFF
TRBJ2-4,TRBV19,-,-,TGTGCCAGTAGTGGACCTGTAAACATTCAGTACTTC,CASSGPVNIQYF
TRBJ1-6,TRBV5-4,-,-,TGTGCCAGCAGCGACGGGCTTCGCCTGGGGGTAGGATCACCCCTCCACTTT,CASSDGLRLGVGSPLHF
TRBJ2-7,TRBV5-1,-,-,TGCGCCAGCAGCTTGGGGGGGACTCCTTACGAGCAGTACTTC,CASSLGGTPYEQYF
TRBJ1-4,TRBV2,-,-,TGTGCCAGCAGTGCATCCGGAGCAACTAATGAAAAACTGTTTTTT,CASSASGATNEKLFF
TRBJ1-1,TRBV9,-,-,TGTGCCAGCAGCGTAGGGGTAGGGTCGGACACTGAAGCTTTCTTT,CASSVGVGSDTEAFF
TRBJ2-2,TRBV6-5,-,-,TGTGCCAGCAGTTTATCGAACACCGGGGAGCTGTTTTTT,CASSLSNTGELFF
TRBJ1-1,TRBV6-5,-,-,TGTGCCAGCAGTTACTCTCCCCTACAGAACACTGAAGCTTTCTTT,CASSYSPLQNTEAFF
TRBJ1-5,TRBV2,-,once,TGTGCCAGCAGTGAGATATATAGCAATCAGCCCCAGCATTTT,CASSEIYSNQPQHF
TRBJ2-3,TRBV19,-,-,TGTGCCAGTAGTTCCCGCCTGGGCACAGATACGCAGTATTTT,CASSSRLGTDTQYF
TRBJ1-1,TRBV10-3,-,-,TGTGCCATCAGCCCAGGGGTTAACACTGAAGCTTTCTTT,CAISPGVNTEAFF
TRBJ2-1,TRBV7-6,-,-,TGTGCCAGCAGCCCAGGACTACTCTCCTACAATGAGCAGTTCTTC,CASSPGLLSYNEQFF
TRBJ2-3,TRBV4-2,TRBD2,-,TGTGCCAGCAGCCAAGCGACTAGCGGGGGGGTTCCTACGCAGTATTTT,CASSQATSGGVPTQYF
TRBJ1-3,TRBV10-3,TRBD1,-,TGTGCCATCAGTGGGTCGACAGGGACTGGAAACACCATATATTTT,CAISGSTGTGNTIYF
TRBJ1-6,TRBV6-5,-,-,TGTGCCAGCAGCCGGTGGAGGTCGTTTGATTCACCCCTCCACTTT,CASSRWRSFDSPLHF
TRBJ1-2,TRBV10-3,-,-,TGTGCCATCAGTGTATCAGGGATATATGGCTACACCTTC,CAISVSGIYGYTF
TRBJ2-1,TRBV6-6,TRBD2,once,TGTGCCAGCAGTTACTGGGAGCGGGGTTCGCAGTTCTTC,CASSYWERGSQFF
TRBJ2-5,TRBV6-6,-,-,TGTGCCAGCAGTTACAGGGGCATGTACCAAGAGACCCAGTACTTC,CASSYRGMYQETQYF
TRBJ1-1,TRBV5-1,-,-,TGCGCCAGCAGCCGAGGACAGCTGATGAACACTGAAGCTTTCTTT,CASSRGQLMNTEAFF
TRBJ2-2,TRBV12-5,-,-,TGTGCTAGTGGTTTACAGGGGAACACCGGGGAGCTGTTTTTT,CASGLQGNTGELFF
TRBJ2-5,TRBV11-2,TRBD1,-,TGTGCCAGCAGCTTATCCGTGGGGACAGGGGGTGAGACCCAGTACTTC,CASSLSVGTGGETQYF
TRBJ1-5,TRBV7-2,-,few,TGTGCCAGCAGCTTATTAGGGGGAAGCAATCAGCCCCAGCATTTT,CASSLLGGSNQPQHF
TRBJ2-5,TRBV14,-,-,TGTGCCAGCAGCCAAGATCGGGCCGACATTTGGGAAGAGACCCAGTACTTC,CASSQDRADIWEETQYF
TRBJ1-3,TRBV19,-,-,TGTGCCAGTAGTATGATCCGTTCTGGAAACACCATATATTTT,CASSMIRSGNTIYF
TRBJ1-5,TRBV19,-,-,TGTGCCAGTAGTGCTACCGGGGCACTGAATCAGCCCCAGCATTTT,CASSATGALNQPQHF
TRBJ2-3,TRBV20-1,-,-,TGCAGTATGCAGAGCACAGATACGCAGTATTTT,CSMQSTDTQYF
TRBJ1-1,TRBV28,-,-,TGTGCCAGCAGTCGAACAGGGAGGAACACTGAAGCTTTCTTT,CASSRTGRNTEAFF
TRBJ2-5,TRBV5-4,-,-,TGTGCCAGCAGCCACCTGACGAGTCAAGAGACCCAGTACTTC,CASSHLTSQETQYF
TRBJ1-2,TRBV9,-,-,TGTGCCAGCAGCCCTGATGGGGGAGCTAACTATGGCTACACCTTC,CASSPDGGANYGYTF
TRBJ1-2,TRBV4-3,-,-,TGCGCCAGCAGCCAATCGATATCCACTAACTATGGCTACACCTTC,CASSQSISTNYGYTF
TRBJ1-1,TRBV19,-,-,TGTGCCAGTAGTATCCAGGGTCCGAACACTGAAGCTTTCTTT,CASSIQGPNTEAFF
TRBJ2-5,TRBV10-3,TRBD1,-,TGTGCCATCAGTGATACTCTCCAGGGGGCCCAAGAGACCCAGTACTTC,CAISDTLQGAQETQYF
TRBJ2-5,TRBV28,TRBD2,-,TGTGCCAGCAGTTCTCTCGGCGGGGGGGCCCTTAATGATCAGACCCAGTACTTC,CASSSLGGGALNDQTQYF
TRBJ1-1,TRBV18,-,-,TGTGCCAGCTCACTCGAGGCCCTTGAAGCTTTCTTT,CASSLEALEAFF